This is a list of T cell receptor beta chains from one sample in a study of blood T cell repertoires in COVID-19. Profiling relied on immunoSEQ multiplex PCR, and the TCRdb table lists in-frame clones only, not all of them. The data contain roughly 320,000 clones, 70% to 90% of them singletons. Sequencing input: peripheral blood. The receptors stem from an older man with acute or convalescent COVID-19. The CDR3 runs from the conserved cysteine through the conserved F or W. Fields, in order: J gene, V gene, CDR3 protein.

>TRBJ2-2|TRBV5-1
CASRETLRGTGELFF
>TRBJ1-2|TRBV29-1
CSVEPGGLGYTF
>TRBJ2-1|TRBV28
CASSFAASWDNEQFF
>TRBJ2-5|TRBV6-5
CASSNWAQETQYF
>TRBJ1-2|TRBV20-1
CSASCPTLPQGMGYGYTF
>TRBJ2-5|TRBV28
CATIGAIRQTQYF
>TRBJ2-5|TRBV3-1/TRBV3-2
CASGFRETQYF
>TRBJ1-4|TRBV7-9
CASSLRGSALFF
>TRBJ2-5|TRBV9
CASSVSPRGVQETQYF
>TRBJ2-7|TRBV28
CASSLSQGLPYEQYF
>TRBJ1-1|TRBV5-1
CASSFRPTGGLNTEAFF
>TRBJ2-2|TRBV5-1
CASSLAGLAGISGELFF
>TRBJ2-4|TRBV6-6
CASSYVGQGQYF
>TRBJ1-6|TRBV18
CASSPRQGGLNSPLHF
>TRBJ2-5|TRBV7-2
CASSLRRGGWETQYF
>TRBJ2-5|TRBV11-2
CASSGGSQETQYF
>TRBJ2-5|TRBV28
CASTLRETQYF
>TRBJ1-1|TRBV28
CASSRTGLGTEAFF
>TRBJ2-1|TRBV28
CASSTPGQDSYNEQFF
>TRBJ2-1|TRBV9
CASSSTGTAYNEQFF
>TRBJ1-4|TRBV10-3
CAISATGLGEKLFF
>TRBJ2-1|TRBV11-2
CASRDRGRRVNEQFF
>TRBJ1-2|TRBV14
CASSQDALLRGSIGYTF
>TRBJ1-5|TRBV30
CAWSVQAQPQHF
>TRBJ1-1|TRBV5-1
CASKFASSNTEAFF
>TRBJ2-7|TRBV18
CASSSQELEQYF
>TRBJ1-2|TRBV28
CASTKTGTLYGYTF
>TRBJ2-7|TRBV3-1/TRBV3-2
CASSQAGYEQYF
>TRBJ2-1|TRBV6-5
CASSYSERELSNEQFF
>TRBJ1-6|TRBV27
CASRKKGASYNSPLHF
>TRBJ2-1|TRBV5-1
CASSLSGAGAEQFF
>TRBJ2-1|TRBV6-6
CASSPLLGQGADEQFF
>TRBJ2-1|TRBV7-9
CASSLRTSGGAQFF
>TRBJ2-7|TRBV20-1
CSASYWGQGALGSYEQYF
>TRBJ2-2|TRBV4-2
CASSQDHRGRTGELFF